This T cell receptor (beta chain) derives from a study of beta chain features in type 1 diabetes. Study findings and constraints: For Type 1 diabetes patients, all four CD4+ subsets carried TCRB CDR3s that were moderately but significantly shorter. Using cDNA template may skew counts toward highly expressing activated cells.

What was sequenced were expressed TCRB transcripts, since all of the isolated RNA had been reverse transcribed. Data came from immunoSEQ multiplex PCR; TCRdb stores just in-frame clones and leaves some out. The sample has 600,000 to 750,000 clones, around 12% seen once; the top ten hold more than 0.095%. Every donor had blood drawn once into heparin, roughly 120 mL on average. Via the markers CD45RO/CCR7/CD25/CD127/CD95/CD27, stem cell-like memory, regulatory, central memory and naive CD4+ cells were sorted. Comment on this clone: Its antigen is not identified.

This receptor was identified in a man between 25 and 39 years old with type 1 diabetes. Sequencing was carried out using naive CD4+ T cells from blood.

The CDR3 DNA reads TGCGCCAGCAGCCAAGATATTGGGGGTTCCTACAATGAGCAGTTCTTC. Translation gives CASSQDIGGSYNEQFF. The V gene is TRBV4-3, the J gene TRBJ2-1; D could derive from TRBD1 or TRBD2 (5 bases each). The CDR3 is 16 amino acids. Germline V gene data show CDR1 as LGHNA and CDR2 as YSLEER. Deletions cut 0 bases from V and 1 base from J, with 10 bases between.